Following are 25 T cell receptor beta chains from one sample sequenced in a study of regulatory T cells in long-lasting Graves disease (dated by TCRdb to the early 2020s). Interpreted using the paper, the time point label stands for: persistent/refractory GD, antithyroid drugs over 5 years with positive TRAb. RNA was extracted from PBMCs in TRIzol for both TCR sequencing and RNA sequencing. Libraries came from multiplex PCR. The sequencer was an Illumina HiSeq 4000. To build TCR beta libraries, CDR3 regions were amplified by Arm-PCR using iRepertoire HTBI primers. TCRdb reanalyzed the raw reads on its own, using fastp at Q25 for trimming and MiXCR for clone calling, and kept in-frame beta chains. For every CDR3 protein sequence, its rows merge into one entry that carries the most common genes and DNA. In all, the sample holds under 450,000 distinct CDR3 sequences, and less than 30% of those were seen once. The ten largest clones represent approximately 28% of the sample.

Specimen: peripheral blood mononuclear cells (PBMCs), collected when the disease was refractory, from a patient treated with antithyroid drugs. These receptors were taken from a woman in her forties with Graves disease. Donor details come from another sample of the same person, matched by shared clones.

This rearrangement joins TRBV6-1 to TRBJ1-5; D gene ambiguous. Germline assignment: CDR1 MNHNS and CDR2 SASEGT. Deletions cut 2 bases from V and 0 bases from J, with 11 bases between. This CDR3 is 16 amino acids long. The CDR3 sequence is CASSETILYSNQPQHF. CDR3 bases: TGTGCCAGCAGTGAAACTATTTTGTATAGCAATCAGCCCCAGCATTTT.

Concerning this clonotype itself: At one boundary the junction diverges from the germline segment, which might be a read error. CDR3 DNA: TGTGCCAGCAGTCCTGGCGGGAGCATGGACGAGCAGTACTTC. Translation: CASSPGGSMDEQYF. This sequence joins TRBV10-3 and TRBJ2-7; 7 bases agree with TRBD2. Germline lookup yields CDR1 ENHRY and CDR2 SYGVKD. This CDR3 comprises 14 residues.

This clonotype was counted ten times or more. CDR3 amino acids: CASKGQGTANEKLFF. CDR3 in DNA: TGTGCCAGCAAGGGACAGGGTACGGCTAATGAAAAACTGTTTTTT. V and J are TRBV2 and TRBJ1-4; 9 nucleotides align to TRBD1. Germline CDR1 SNHLY, CDR2 FYNNEI. CDR3 length: 15 residues. J gave up 3 bases and V 7 bases, and 6 bases lay outside the gene matches.

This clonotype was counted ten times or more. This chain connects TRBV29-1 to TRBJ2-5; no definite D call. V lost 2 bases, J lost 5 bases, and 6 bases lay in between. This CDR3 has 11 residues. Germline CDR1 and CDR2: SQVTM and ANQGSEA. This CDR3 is CSVELPETQYF. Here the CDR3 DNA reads TGCAGCGTTGAACTTCCCGAGACCCAGTACTTC.

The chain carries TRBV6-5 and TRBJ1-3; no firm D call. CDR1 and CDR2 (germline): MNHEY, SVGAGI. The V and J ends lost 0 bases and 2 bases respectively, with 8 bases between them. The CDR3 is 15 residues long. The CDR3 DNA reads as TGTGCCAGCAGTTACTCGACTAGGGCTGGAAACACCATATATTTT. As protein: CASSYSTRAGNTIYF.

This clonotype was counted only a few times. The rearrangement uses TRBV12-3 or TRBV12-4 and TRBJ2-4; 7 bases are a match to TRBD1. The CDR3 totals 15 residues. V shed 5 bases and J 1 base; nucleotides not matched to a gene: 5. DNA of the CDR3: TGTGCCAGCAGTCCGACACAGGGGGCCAAAAACATTCAGTACTTC. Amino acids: CASSPTQGAKNIQYF.

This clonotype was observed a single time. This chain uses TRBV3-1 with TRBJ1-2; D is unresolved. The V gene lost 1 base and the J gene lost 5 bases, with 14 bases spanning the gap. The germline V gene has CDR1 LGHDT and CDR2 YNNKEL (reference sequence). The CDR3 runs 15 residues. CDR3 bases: TGTGCCAGCAGCCAAGGACCGGTATTTGGGTATGGCTACACCTTC. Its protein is CASSQGPVFGYGYTF.

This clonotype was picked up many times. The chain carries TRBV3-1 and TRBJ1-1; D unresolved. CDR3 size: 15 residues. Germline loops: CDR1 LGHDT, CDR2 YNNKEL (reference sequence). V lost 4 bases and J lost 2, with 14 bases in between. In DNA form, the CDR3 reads TGTGCCAGCAGCCCTGCGCTACATCCAAACACTGAAGCTTTCTTT. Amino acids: CASSPALHPNTEAFF.

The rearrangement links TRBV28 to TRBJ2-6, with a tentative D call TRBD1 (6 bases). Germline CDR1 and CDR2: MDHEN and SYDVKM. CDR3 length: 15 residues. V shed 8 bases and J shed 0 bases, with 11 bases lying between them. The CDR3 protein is CASGTGRSGANVLTF. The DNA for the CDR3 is TGTGCCAGCGGAACAGGGCGCTCTGGGGCCAACGTCCTGACTTTC.

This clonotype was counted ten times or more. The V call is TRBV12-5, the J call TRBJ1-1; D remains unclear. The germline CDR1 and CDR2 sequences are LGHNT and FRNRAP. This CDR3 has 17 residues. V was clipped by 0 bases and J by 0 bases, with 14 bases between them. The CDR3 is CASGLVKKDRVNTEAFF. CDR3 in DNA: TGTGCTAGTGGTTTGGTAAAAAAGGATCGGGTGAACACTGAAGCTTTCTTT.

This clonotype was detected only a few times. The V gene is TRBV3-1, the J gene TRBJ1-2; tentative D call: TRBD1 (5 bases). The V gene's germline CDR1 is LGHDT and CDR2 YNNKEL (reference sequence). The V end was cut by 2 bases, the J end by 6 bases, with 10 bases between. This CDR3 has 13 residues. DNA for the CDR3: TGTGCCAGCAGCCAAAGGGGTCCGGATGGCTACACCTTC. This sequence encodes CASSQRGPDGYTF.

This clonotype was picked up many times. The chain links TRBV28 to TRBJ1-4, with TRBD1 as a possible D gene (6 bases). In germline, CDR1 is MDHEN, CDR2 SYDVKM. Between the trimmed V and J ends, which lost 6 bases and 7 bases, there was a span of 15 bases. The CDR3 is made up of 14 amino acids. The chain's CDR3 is CASRVLGAGEKLFF. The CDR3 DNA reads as TGTGCCAGCAGGGTGCTGGGGGCTGGTGAAAAACTGTTTTTT.

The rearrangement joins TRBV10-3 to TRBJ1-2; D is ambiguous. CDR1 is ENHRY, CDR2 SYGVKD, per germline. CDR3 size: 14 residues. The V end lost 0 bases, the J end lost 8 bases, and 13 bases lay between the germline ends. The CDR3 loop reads CAISESRSTGGYTF. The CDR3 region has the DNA TGTGCCATCAGTGAGTCAAGAAGTACTGGCGGCTACACCTTC.

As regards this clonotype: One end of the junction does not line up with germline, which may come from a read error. The CDR3 DNA reads TGCGCCAGCAAACCTGGGACAGGGAACACCGGGGAGCTGTTTTTT. Its translation is CASKPGTGNTGELFF. V is TRBV7-2 and J is TRBJ2-2; TRBD1 matches at 8 bases. The germline V gene encodes CDR1 SGHTA and CDR2 FQGNSA. The CDR3 is made up of 15 amino acids.

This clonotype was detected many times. The CDR3 DNA reads TGTGCCAGCAGCCAATCCCCGGGACTGTACTACGAGCAGTACTTC. It is translated as CASSQSPGLYYEQYF. The J gene is TRBJ2-7, the V gene TRBV14; perhaps TRBD2 as D (6 bases). Trimming shortened V by 2 bases and J by 3 bases, and 14 bases separated the two germline ends. This CDR3 is 15 amino acids long. Germline V gene data show CDR1 as SGHDN and CDR2 as FVKESK.

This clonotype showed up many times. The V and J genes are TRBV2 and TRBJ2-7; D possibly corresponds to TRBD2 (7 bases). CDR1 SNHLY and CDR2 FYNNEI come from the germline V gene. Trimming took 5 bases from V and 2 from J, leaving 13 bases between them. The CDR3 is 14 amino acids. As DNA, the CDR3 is TGTGCCAGCAGTCATTCCGGGGGGCCCTACGAGCAGTACTTC. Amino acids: CASSHSGGPYEQYF. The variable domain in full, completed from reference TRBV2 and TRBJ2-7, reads EPEVTQTPSHQVTQMGQEVILRCVPISNHLYFYWYRQILGQKVEFLVSFYNNEISEKSEIFDDQFSVERPDGSNFTLKIRSTKLEDSAMYFCASSHSGGPYEQYFGPGTRLTVT.

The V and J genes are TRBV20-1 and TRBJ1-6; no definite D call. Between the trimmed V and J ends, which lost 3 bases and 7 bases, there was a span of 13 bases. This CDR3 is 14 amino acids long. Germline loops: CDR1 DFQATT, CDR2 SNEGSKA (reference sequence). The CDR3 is CSASRSGINSPLHF. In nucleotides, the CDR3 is TGCAGTGCTAGTCGGTCGGGAATCAATTCACCCCTCCACTTT.

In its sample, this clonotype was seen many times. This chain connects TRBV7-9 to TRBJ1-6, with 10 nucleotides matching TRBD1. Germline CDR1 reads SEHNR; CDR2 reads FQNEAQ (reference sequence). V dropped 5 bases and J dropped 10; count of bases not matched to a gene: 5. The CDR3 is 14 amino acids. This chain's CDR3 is CASSVDRGLSPLHF. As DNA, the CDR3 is TGTGCCAGCAGCGTCGACAGGGGGCTGTCACCCCTCCACTTT. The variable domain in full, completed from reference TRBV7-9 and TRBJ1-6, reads DTGVSQNPRHKITKRGQNVTFRCDPISEHNRLYWYRQTLGQGPEFLTYFQNEAQLEKSRLLSDRFSAERPKGSFSTLEIQRTEQGDSAMYLCASSVDRGLSPLHFGNGTRLTVT.

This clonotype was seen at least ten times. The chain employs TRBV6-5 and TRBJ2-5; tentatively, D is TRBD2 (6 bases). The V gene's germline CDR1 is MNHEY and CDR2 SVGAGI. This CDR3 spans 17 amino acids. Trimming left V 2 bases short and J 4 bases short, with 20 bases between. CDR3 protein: CASSYGRGTRLGETQYF. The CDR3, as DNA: TGTGCCAGCAGTTACGGGCGGGGAACCAGGCTTGGAGAGACCCAGTACTTC.

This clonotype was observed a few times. CDR3: CASSVGTSGRASEQYF. In DNA, the CDR3 is TGTGCCAGCAGCGTCGGGACTAGCGGGAGGGCCAGCGAGCAGTACTTC. The chain uses TRBV9 and TRBJ2-7, with 16 nucleotides matching TRBD2. The CDR3 loop spans 16 amino acids. CDR1 and CDR2 from the germline V gene are SGDLS and YYNGEE. V lost 2 bases and J lost 6; bases outside the gene matches: 5.

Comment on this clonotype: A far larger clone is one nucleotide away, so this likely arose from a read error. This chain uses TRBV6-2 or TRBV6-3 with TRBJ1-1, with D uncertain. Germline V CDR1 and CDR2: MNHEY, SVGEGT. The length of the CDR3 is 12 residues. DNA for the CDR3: TGTGCCAGCAGTTACAGGAACACTGAAGTTTTCTTT. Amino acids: CASSYRNTEVFF.

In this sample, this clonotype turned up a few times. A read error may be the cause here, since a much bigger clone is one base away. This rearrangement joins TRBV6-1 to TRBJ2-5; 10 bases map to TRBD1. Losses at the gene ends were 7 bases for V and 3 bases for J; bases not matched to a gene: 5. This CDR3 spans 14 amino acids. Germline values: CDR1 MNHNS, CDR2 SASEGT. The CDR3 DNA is TGTGCCAGCACCCCCGGGACAGGGGAAGAGACCCAGTACTTC. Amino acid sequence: CASTPGTGEETQYF.

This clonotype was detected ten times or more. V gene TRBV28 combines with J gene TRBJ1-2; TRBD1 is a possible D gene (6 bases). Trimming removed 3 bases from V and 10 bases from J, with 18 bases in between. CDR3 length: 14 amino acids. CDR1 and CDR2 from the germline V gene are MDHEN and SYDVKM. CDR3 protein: CASSLFVQGMAYTF. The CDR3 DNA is TGTGCCAGCAGTTTGTTTGTCCAGGGGATGGCCTACACCTTC.

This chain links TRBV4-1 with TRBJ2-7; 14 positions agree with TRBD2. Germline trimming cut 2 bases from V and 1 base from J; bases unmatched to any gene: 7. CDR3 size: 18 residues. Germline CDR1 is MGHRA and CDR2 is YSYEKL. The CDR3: CASSQSGTSGRSSYEQYF. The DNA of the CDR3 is TGCGCCAGCAGCCAATCCGGGACTAGCGGGAGATCATCCTACGAGCAGTACTTC.

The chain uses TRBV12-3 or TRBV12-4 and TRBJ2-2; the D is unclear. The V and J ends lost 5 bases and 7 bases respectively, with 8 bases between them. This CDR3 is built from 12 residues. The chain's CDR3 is CASSPSIGELFF. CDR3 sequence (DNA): TGTGCCAGCAGTCCGTCGATCGGGGAGCTGTTTTTT.